These T cell receptor beta chains were read from a single sample in a study of shared clonotypes between healthy human individuals. The protocol was immunoSEQ multiplex PCR, while the TCRdb copy is restricted to in-frame clones and leaves out a portion. In the table there are fewer than 1.6 million clones, less than 99% of which are singletons. The sample comprised naive CD4+ T cells sorted from blood. The receptors were sampled from a man aged 25 to 40 in good health. Each CDR3 is given with its conserved first and last residue. Fields, in order: V gene, J gene, clone size, D gene, CDR3 protein, CDR3 DNA. A D gene is named only where the DNA matches it firmly. Clone size is shown for a subset of rows, as once, few, many or a class of expanded clone.

v_gene: TRBV7-2
j_gene: TRBJ2-7
abundance: NA
d_gene: TRBD2
CDR3aa: CASSSRTSGRVYEQYF
CDR3nt: TGTGCCAGCAGCTCCCGGACTAGCGGGAGGGTCTACGAGCAGTACTTC

v_gene: TRBV29-1
j_gene: TRBJ1-1
abundance: NA
d_gene: NA
CDR3aa: CSVSTGTGAEAFF
CDR3nt: TGCAGCGTCTCAACAGGAACCGGCGCTGAAGCTTTCTTT

v_gene: TRBV7-9
j_gene: TRBJ2-7
abundance: once
d_gene: TRBD1
CDR3aa: CASSRDRGSYEQYF
CDR3nt: TGTGCCAGCAGCCGGGACAGGGGTTCCTACGAGCAGTACTTC

v_gene: TRBV9
j_gene: TRBJ2-3
abundance: NA
d_gene: NA
CDR3aa: CASSVSSDTQYF
CDR3nt: TGTGCCAGCAGCGTAAGTTCAGATACGCAGTATTTT

v_gene: TRBV18
j_gene: TRBJ2-1
abundance: NA
d_gene: TRBD2
CDR3aa: CASSRGTRNEQFF
CDR3nt: TGTGCCAGCTCACGAGGGACTAGAAATGAGCAGTTCTTC

v_gene: TRBV21-1
j_gene: TRBJ2-3
abundance: NA
d_gene: NA
CDR3aa: CATTSDDNTDTQYF
CDR3nt: TGTGCTACGACGTCGGATGATAACACAGATACGCAGTATTTT

v_gene: TRBV28
j_gene: TRBJ2-7
abundance: once
d_gene: TRBD1
CDR3aa: CASSKDRGFEQYF
CDR3nt: TGTGCCAGCAGCAAGGACAGGGGTTTCGAGCAGTACTTC

v_gene: TRBV27
j_gene: TRBJ2-1
abundance: NA
d_gene: NA
CDR3aa: CASTSFVGLNYNEQFF
CDR3nt: TGTGCCAGCACCTCATTTGTCGGACTTAACTACAATGAGCAGTTCTTC

v_gene: TRBV5-1
j_gene: TRBJ1-2
abundance: NA
d_gene: TRBD1
CDR3aa: CASSWGTGSNYGYTF
CDR3nt: TGCGCCAGCAGCTGGGGGACAGGTAGTAACTATGGCTACACCTTC

v_gene: TRBV12-5
j_gene: TRBJ2-2
abundance: NA
d_gene: NA
CDR3aa: CASGLVLKFPVGDTGELFF
CDR3nt: TGTGCTAGTGGTTTGGTACTTAAGTTCCCGGTGGGGGACACCGGGGAGCTGTTTTTT

v_gene: TRBV20-1
j_gene: TRBJ2-5
abundance: NA
d_gene: NA
CDR3aa: CSAKERETQYF
CDR3nt: TGCAGTGCTAAGGAGAGGGAGACCCAGTACTTC

v_gene: TRBV29-1
j_gene: TRBJ2-2
abundance: NA
d_gene: TRBD2
CDR3aa: CSAGLQYTGELFF
CDR3nt: TGCAGCGCGGGACTACAATACACCGGGGAGCTGTTTTTT

v_gene: TRBV4-3
j_gene: TRBJ2-4
abundance: NA
d_gene: NA
CDR3aa: CASSQEYGNIQYF
CDR3nt: TGCGCCAGCAGCCAAGAATACGGAAACATTCAGTACTTC

v_gene: TRBV18
j_gene: TRBJ1-1
abundance: NA
d_gene: NA
CDR3aa: CASSPLRERTEAFF
CDR3nt: TGTGCCAGCTCACCACTCAGGGAACGGACTGAAGCTTTCTTT

v_gene: TRBV6-5
j_gene: TRBJ1-3
abundance: NA
d_gene: NA
CDR3aa: CASRTRGIPATIYF
CDR3nt: TGTGCCAGCAGGACCAGGGGCATCCCTGCTACCATATATTTT

v_gene: TRBV18
j_gene: TRBJ2-1
abundance: NA
d_gene: TRBD2
CDR3aa: CASSPRLAGDLSYNEQFF
CDR3nt: TGTGCCAGCTCACCACGTCTAGCGGGAGACCTCTCCTACAATGAGCAGTTCTTC

v_gene: TRBV7-2
j_gene: TRBJ2-7
abundance: NA
d_gene: NA
CDR3aa: CASSPAGQVYEQYF
CDR3nt: TGTGCCAGCAGCCCAGCGGGACAAGTCTACGAGCAGTACTTC

v_gene: TRBV5-4
j_gene: TRBJ2-7
abundance: NA
d_gene: TRBD2
CDR3aa: CASSLAGGLEQYF
CDR3nt: TGTGCCAGCAGTCTAGCGGGAGGACTCGAGCAGTACTTC

v_gene: TRBV7-2
j_gene: TRBJ2-5
abundance: NA
d_gene: NA
CDR3aa: CASSLAFGHAQYF
CDR3nt: TGTGCCAGCAGCTTAGCTTTTGGACATGCCCAGTACTTC

v_gene: TRBV5-1
j_gene: TRBJ1-1
abundance: NA
d_gene: TRBD1
CDR3aa: CASSGTGGAWNTEAFF
CDR3nt: TGCGCCAGCAGCGGGACAGGGGGCGCCTGGAACACTGAAGCTTTCTTT

v_gene: TRBV9
j_gene: TRBJ2-3
abundance: NA
d_gene: NA
CDR3aa: CASSVGPRTDTQYF
CDR3nt: TGTGCCAGCAGCGTAGGCCCAAGGACAGATACGCAGTATTTT

v_gene: TRBV12-5
j_gene: TRBJ1-1
abundance: NA
d_gene: NA
CDR3aa: CASGLSRGNTEAFF
CDR3nt: TGTGCTAGTGGTTTGTCACGCGGGAACACTGAAGCTTTCTTT

v_gene: TRBV28
j_gene: TRBJ1-1
abundance: NA
d_gene: NA
CDR3aa: CASSFRQRNTEAFF
CDR3nt: TGTGCCAGCAGTTTCCGGCAAAGGAACACTGAAGCTTTCTTT

v_gene: TRBV5-1
j_gene: TRBJ2-3
abundance: NA
d_gene: NA
CDR3aa: CASSLEGWETDTQYF
CDR3nt: TGCGCCAGCAGCTTGGAGGGATGGGAAACAGATACGCAGTATTTT

v_gene: TRBV5-5
j_gene: TRBJ2-7
abundance: NA
d_gene: NA
CDR3aa: CASVGGGAYEQYF
CDR3nt: TGTGCCAGCGTTGGTGGAGGGGCCTACGAGCAGTACTTC